These T cell receptor beta chains were read from a single sample in a study of blood T cell repertoires in COVID-19. Clones were sequenced by immunoSEQ multiplex PCR, and TCRdb holds only the in-frame ones, with some missing. The repertoire includes approximately 50,000 clones, about nine tenths of them detected once, and under 6.5% sits in the top ten. The sample consisted of peripheral blood. The receptors derive from a man aged 70 or older with acute or convalescent COVID-19. CDR3s include the opening cysteine and the closing phenylalanine or tryptophan. The D gene is left open where the match is weak. The size entry is marked missing in some rows and otherwise reads once, few, many or a size class.

>TRBJ2-2|NA|NA|TRBV21-1
CASTNGHRGRTGELFF
TGTGCCAGCACCAATGGGCACAGGGGGCGTACCGGGGAGCTGTTTTTT
>TRBJ2-2|NA|NA|TRBV6-6
CASSYSRQSTGELFF
TGTGCCAGCAGTTACTCGAGGCAGTCCACCGGGGAGCTGTTTTTT
>TRBJ1-5|NA|NA|TRBV2
CASSNGQRYNQPQHF
TGTGCCAGCAGCAACGGACAGCGCTACAATCAGCCCCAGCATTTT
>TRBJ2-7|few|NA|TRBV2
CASDQFKASRSEQYF
TGTGCCAGCGACCAGTTCAAGGCGTCTAGGTCCGAGCAGTACTTC
>TRBJ1-2|NA|NA|TRBV4-1
CASSQGPANYGYTF
TGCGCCAGCAGCCAAGGTCCAGCTAACTATGGCTACACCTTC
>TRBJ2-7|NA|TRBD1|TRBV18
CASSPLKGRDREFVRTPSYEQYF
TGTGCCAGCTCACCGCTTAAAGGCCGGGACAGGGAATTCGTTAGGACTCCATCCTACGAGCAGTACTTC
>TRBJ2-1|NA|NA|TRBV7-2
CASSLGSRDNEQFF
TGTGCCAGCAGCTTAGGGAGCAGGGACAATGAGCAGTTCTTC
>TRBJ1-1|NA|TRBD1|TRBV5-6
CASSADRATEAFF
TGTGCCAGCAGCGCTGACAGGGCGACTGAAGCTTTCTTT
>TRBJ1-5|NA|TRBD1|TRBV19
CASSERAPGQGSEPQHF
TGTGCCAGTAGTGAGAGAGCCCCGGGACAGGGGTCCGAGCCCCAGCATTTT
>TRBJ2-1|NA|TRBD1|TRBV24-1
CATSGPRTGGIIYNEQFF
TGTGCCACCAGTGGACCCCGGACAGGGGGCATCATCTACAATGAGCAGTTCTTC
>TRBJ1-6|few|NA|TRBV28
CASTTRTASPLHF
TGTGCCAGCACTACGCGGACAGCTTCACCCCTCCACTTT
>TRBJ1-2|once|TRBD1|TRBV9
CASSVGQGVYYGYTF
TGTGCCAGCAGCGTTGGACAGGGCGTTTACTATGGCTACACCTTC
>TRBJ1-2|few|NA|TRBV3-1/TRBV3-2
CASSQAWGVANYGYTF
TGTGCCAGCAGCCAAGCCTGGGGCGTAGCTAACTATGGCTACACCTTC
>TRBJ1-1|NA|NA|TRBV6-2/TRBV6-3
CASSPVFPPGREAFF
TGTGCCAGCAGTCCAGTCTTCCCGCCAGGCCGTGAAGCTTTCTTT
>TRBJ2-1|NA|TRBD2|TRBV7-2
CASSSAGLAGANEQFF
TGTGCCAGCAGCTCTGCTGGGCTAGCGGGGGCCAATGAGCAGTTCTTC
>TRBJ2-7|NA|TRBD1|TRBV28
CASSRGQGVPIEQYF
TGTGCCAGCAGCCGCGGACAGGGGGTCCCTATTGAGCAGTACTTC
>TRBJ2-1|NA|NA|TRBV13
CASSLGQTTYNEQFF
TGTGCCAGCAGCTTAGGACAGACCACCTACAATGAGCAGTTCTTC
>TRBJ2-6|NA|NA|TRBV7-3
CASSLRDIYSGANVLTF
TGTGCCAGCAGCTTAAGGGACATTTACTCTGGGGCCAACGTCCTGACTTTC
>TRBJ1-4|NA|TRBD1|TRBV6-5
CASRVTKGAREKLFF
TGTGCCAGCAGGGTAACAAAGGGGGCGCGTGAAAAACTGTTTTTT
>TRBJ2-7|NA|TRBD2|TRBV19
CASSSGGEDEQYF
TGTGCCAGTAGTAGCGGGGGTGAGGACGAGCAGTACTTC
>TRBJ2-5|once|TRBD1|TRBV29-1
CSAWTGQETQYF
TGCAGCGCATGGACAGGCCAAGAGACCCAGTACTTC
>TRBJ2-3|once|TRBD2|TRBV5-5
CASRHQDFSGGAYTQYF
TGTGCCAGCAGGCACCAGGACTTTAGCGGGGGGGCATATACGCAGTATTTT
>TRBJ1-3|NA|TRBD1|TRBV9
CASSVEAGGSGNTIYF
TGTGCCAGCAGCGTAGAGGCAGGGGGCTCTGGAAACACCATATATTTT
>TRBJ1-5|NA|TRBD1|TRBV14
CASSQAGQGGSQPQHF
TGTGCCAGCAGCCAGGCCGGACAGGGCGGTAGTCAGCCCCAGCATTTT
>TRBJ1-3|NA|NA|TRBV6-5
CASSPPGSGNTIYF
TGTGCCAGCAGTCCACCGGGCTCTGGAAACACCATATATTTT
>TRBJ1-5|NA|NA|TRBV30
CAWSVAGNQPQHF
TGTGCCTGGAGTGTAGCAGGGAATCAGCCCCAGCATTTT
>TRBJ2-5|NA|NA|TRBV18
CASSPQYSQETQYF
TGTGCCAGCTCACCACAGTACAGCCAAGAGACCCAGTACTTC
>TRBJ2-2|NA|TRBD2|TRBV5-6
CASSWPLAGGLTGELFF
TGTGCCAGCAGCTGGCCCCTAGCGGGGGGTTTGACCGGGGAGCTGTTTTTT
>TRBJ2-1|NA|TRBD1|TRBV7-6
CASSDDRGMRNEQFF
TGTGCCAGCAGCGACGACAGGGGCATGAGAAATGAGCAGTTCTTC
>TRBJ1-2|NA|TRBD1|TRBV29-1
CSAATGLANYGYTF
TGCAGCGCCGCGACAGGGCTAGCTAACTATGGCTACACCTTC
>TRBJ2-7|NA|TRBD2|TRBV4-1
CASSQELAVSYEQYF
TGCGCCAGCAGCCAAGAGCTAGCGGTTTCCTACGAGCAGTACTTC
>TRBJ2-7|NA|TRBD1|TRBV27
CASSHLQGQSYEQYF
TGTGCCAGCTCCCACCTCCAGGGACAGTCCTACGAGCAGTACTTC
>TRBJ1-1|NA|TRBD1|TRBV10-3
CAIRRTGKNTEAFF
TGTGCCATCAGGCGGACAGGGAAGAACACTGAAGCTTTCTTT
>TRBJ1-1|few|NA|TRBV7-2
CASSTTKNTEAFF
TGTGCCAGCAGCACTACCAAGAACACTGAAGCTTTCTTT
>TRBJ2-5|NA|TRBD1|TRBV19
CASRWGETGRETQYF
TGTGCCAGCCGATGGGGAGAGACAGGGCGAGAGACCCAGTACTTC
>TRBJ1-1|once|TRBD1|TRBV6-6
CASSTPPGGSGTEAFF
TGTGCCAGCAGCACCCCCCCAGGGGGCTCTGGCACTGAAGCTTTCTTT
>TRBJ1-6|once|NA|TRBV18
CASSLSGVSPLHF
TGTGCCAGCTCACTTTCAGGGGTCTCACCCCTCCACTTT
>TRBJ2-1|once|NA|TRBV5-1
CASSTPRNEQFF
TGCGCCAGCAGCACCCCTAGGAATGAGCAGTTCTTC
>TRBJ1-2|NA|TRBD1|TRBV23-1
CASSQPTRQGARYGYTF
TGCGCCAGCAGTCAACCGACCCGACAGGGGGCGCGCTATGGCTACACCTTC
>TRBJ2-3|NA|TRBD2|TRBV18
CASSVSGVTDTQYF
TGTGCCAGCTCAGTTAGCGGGGTCACAGATACGCAGTATTTT
>TRBJ1-2|NA|NA|TRBV2
CASMGQAPQGYTF
TGTGCCAGCATGGGGCAGGCTCCTCAGGGCTACACCTTC
>TRBJ1-5|NA|NA|TRBV6-5
CASSMDSFLNQPQHF
TGTGCCAGCAGTATGGACAGCTTTCTAAATCAGCCCCAGCATTTT
>TRBJ1-2|NA|TRBD1|TRBV9
CASSVAVLVTGPYGYTF
TGTGCCAGCAGCGTAGCGGTCTTGGTGACAGGGCCATATGGCTACACCTTC
>TRBJ2-5|NA|NA|TRBV7-6
CASSLFSTAQETQYF
TGTGCCAGCAGCCTTTTCAGCACAGCTCAAGAGACCCAGTACTTC
>TRBJ1-3|NA|TRBD1|TRBV4-3
CASSQEGGAYRGTGNTIYF
TGCGCCAGCAGCCAAGAGGGGGGAGCTTACAGGGGTACTGGAAACACCATATATTTT
>TRBJ1-4|once|TRBD1|TRBV5-1
CASSPVDRGNEKLFF
TGCGCCAGCAGCCCCGTGGACAGGGGCAATGAAAAACTGTTTTTT
>TRBJ2-5|NA|TRBD2|TRBV7-2
CASSKGGGSTQETQYF
TGTGCCAGCAGCAAGGGCGGGGGGAGCACCCAAGAGACCCAGTACTTC
>TRBJ2-7|NA|TRBD2|TRBV4-3
CASSQDGGGAYEQYF
TGCGCCAGCAGCCAAGACGGCGGGGGAGCCTACGAGCAGTACTTC
>TRBJ2-3|NA|NA|TRBV5-6
CASSLYRTDTQYF
TGTGCCAGCAGCTTGTATCGGACAGATACGCAGTATTTT
>TRBJ1-2|once|NA|TRBV2
CASSEAPGPGGYTF
TGTGCCAGCAGTGAAGCCCCAGGTCCTGGTGGCTACACCTTC
>TRBJ1-5|NA|NA|TRBV6-5
CASSRTVSNQPQHF
TGTGCCAGCAGCCGGACAGTTAGCAATCAGCCCCAGCATTTT
>TRBJ2-1|NA|NA|TRBV30
CAWSETGDNEQFF
TGTGCCTGGAGCGAGACAGGAGACAATGAGCAGTTCTTC
>TRBJ1-2|NA|NA|TRBV19
CASSQGQTYGYTF
TGTGCCAGTAGCCAAGGACAGACCTATGGCTACACCTTC
>TRBJ2-1|NA|TRBD2|TRBV28
CASSLGRGTGYNEQFF
TGTGCCAGCAGTTTAGGGCGGGGGACCGGCTACAATGAGCAGTTCTTC
>TRBJ1-6|NA|NA|TRBV18
CASSPFTVAGYSSYNSPLHF
TGTGCCAGCTCACCATTTACAGTCGCGGGGTATAGCTCCTATAATTCACCCCTCCACTTT
>TRBJ2-2|NA|TRBD1|TRBV2
CASSVIGPGTGGFTGELFF
TGTGCCAGCAGTGTGATTGGACCCGGGACAGGGGGATTTACCGGGGAGCTGTTTTTT
>TRBJ2-3|NA|TRBD1|TRBV19
CASSIIPRTGATDTQYF
TGTGCCAGTAGTATAATCCCCCGGACAGGGGCCACAGATACGCAGTATTTT
>TRBJ2-1|NA|TRBD1|TRBV5-1
CASSFQGVNEQFF
TGCGCCAGCAGCTTTCAGGGGGTTAATGAGCAGTTCTTC
>TRBJ2-5|NA|NA|TRBV30
CAWKRDIQETQYF
TGTGCCTGGAAGAGGGATATACAAGAGACCCAGTACTTC
>TRBJ1-2|NA|NA|TRBV19
CASSITGQGSYGYTF
TGTGCCAGTAGTATCACAGGGCAAGGATCCTATGGCTACACCTTC